Given below is one T cell receptor (beta chain) in context. Which antigen it targets is not known. Base qualities are not provided; no much larger clone lies one nucleotide away. Instead of sorted cells or RNA, genomic DNA extracted from peripheral blood served as the source for amplifying TCR beta rearrangements. This record belongs to a study of T cell repertoires in aging, cancer and after chemotherapy (dated 2019 in TCRdb). For the wider study: Donors were distributed across six age groups ranging from 30 or younger to 70 or older, with at least three individuals included per group. In the solid tumor group, paired pre- and post-chemotherapy samples were obtained from brain tumor (glioblastoma) patients receiving temozolomide-based therapy. The full dataset contained several million TCR reads. Alongside some 96 healthy donors serving as a reference group, the cohort included roughly 220 cancer patients, of whom roughly 91 had hematological cancers and fewer than 140 had solid cancers. To look at immunoaging and at how T cells reconstitute after chemotherapy, the study profiled TCR beta repertoires in peripheral blood from both healthy donors and cancer patients. On the study overall, not on this receptor specifically: Median generation probability increased over the chemotherapy interval in both cancer cohorts, suggesting repertoire reconstitution through rebound thymic output. It was noted by the authors that conclusions about immunological memory after chemotherapy cannot be drawn from the repertoire data. Declining TCR diversity with age in healthy donors was mainly explained by loss of richness; in cancer patients, loss of evenness also contributed. Significantly lower blood TCR diversity and higher clonality were observed in untreated patients with hematological or solid cancers than in age-matched healthy donors.

Multiplex touch-down PCR with a mixed TRB-A/B primer pool was used to amplify rearranged TRB sequences covering the V, D and J segments. Illumina adapters and sample indices were attached to the amplicons in two consecutive PCR reactions using Phusion HS II polymerase. Amplicons were gel-purified using the NucleoSpin Gel and PCR Clean-up kit and were subsequently checked with Qubit and an Agilent 2100 Bioanalyzer. The libraries were sequenced on an Illumina MiSeq with 600-cycle, single-indexed, paired-end runs. Processing in the source paper ran as follows. MiXCR versions 2.12 and 3.0.5 were used to process TRB sequences. Each unique CDR3 nucleotide sequence was treated as one clone, and only productive sequences with two or more reads were kept. The repertoire metrics were Shannon diversity, evenness, clonality (defined as one minus evenness), and alpha-parameterized diversity profiles covering alpha 0 to 5. The IGoR algorithm was used to calculate generation probabilities for clones in the paired samples taken before and after chemotherapy. TCRdb redid the processing of the public reads, applying fastp at Q25 and MiXCR, and retained in-frame beta chains. CDR3 protein duplicates are merged, each entry listing the most common genes and DNA. In this record, the V and J calls reflect TCRdb's handling and not the investigators' own analysis. Recorded for this sample are around 530 distinct CDR3 sequences; 30% to 40% of them occurred a single time. About 30% of the sample comes from the top ten.

The material sequenced was blood. The TCR comes from a human donor with a solid tumor.

Here the CDR3 is given as CASSLGASGNTDTQYF. The sequence in DNA is TGCGCCAGCAGCTTGGGGGCTAGCGGGAACACAGATACGCAGTATTTT. The chain uses TRBV5-1 and TRBJ2-3, with 9 central nucleotides matching TRBD2. Spanning cysteine to phenylalanine, the CDR3 consists of 16 amino acids. Only the CDR3 portion is preserved as DNA: 48 bases, with reading frame beginning at the first base. The germline V gene yields SGHRS for CDR1 and YFSETQ for CDR2. V is cut back by 0 bases and J by 2 bases, with 4 bases in the junction unmatched.